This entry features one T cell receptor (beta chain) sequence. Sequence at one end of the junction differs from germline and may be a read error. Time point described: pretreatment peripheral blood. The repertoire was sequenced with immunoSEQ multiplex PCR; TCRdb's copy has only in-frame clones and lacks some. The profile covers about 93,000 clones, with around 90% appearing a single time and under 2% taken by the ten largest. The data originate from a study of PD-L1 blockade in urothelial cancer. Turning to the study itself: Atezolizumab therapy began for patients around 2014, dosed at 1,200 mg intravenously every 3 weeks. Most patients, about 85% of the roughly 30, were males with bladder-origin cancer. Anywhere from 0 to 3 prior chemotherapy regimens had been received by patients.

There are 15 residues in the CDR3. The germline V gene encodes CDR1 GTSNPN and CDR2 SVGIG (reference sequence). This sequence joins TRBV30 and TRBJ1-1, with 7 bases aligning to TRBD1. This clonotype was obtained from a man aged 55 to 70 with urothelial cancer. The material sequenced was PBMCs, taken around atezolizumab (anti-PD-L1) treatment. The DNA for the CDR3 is TGTGCCGTGACAGGGAAATCTAACATGAACACCGAAGCTTTCTTT. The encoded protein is CAVTGKSNMNTEAFF.